These 26 T cell receptor beta chains were all obtained from the same sample, sequenced in a study of shared clonotypes between healthy human individuals. The data were produced by immunoSEQ multiplex PCR, yet TCRdb's version contains in-frame clones alone and is incomplete. This sample has about 650,000 clones, with 95% to 96% found just once. Naivety among CD8 cells was defined by CD45RO negativity and positive CCR7 selection, thereby excluding terminally differentiated effector memory CD45RA+ cells. Sequencing used naive CD8+ T cells sorted from blood. These receptors were obtained from a woman aged 30 to 39 in good health.

This chain joins TRBV19 and TRBJ1-2; TRBD1 aligns across 9 bases. Germline CDR1 and CDR2: LNHDA and SQIVND (reference sequence). Trimming removed 8 bases from V and 8 bases from J; junction bases left unmatched: 9. This CDR3 has 13 amino acids. This CDR3 is CASSGQGSWGYTF. The CDR3 DNA is TGTGCCAGTTCCGGACAGGGGAGTTGGGGCTACACCTTC.

The V call is TRBV2, the J call TRBJ1-1; no firm D call. Germline values: CDR1 SNHLY, CDR2 FYNNEI. CDR3 length equals 18 residues. V was clipped by 2 bases and J by 0 bases, with 19 bases between them. Here the CDR3 DNA reads TGTGCCAGCAGTGAAACTTTTTTGAACGACGTCATGAACACTGAAGCTTTCTTT. Its translation is CASSETFLNDVMNTEAFF.

The genes are TRBV19 and TRBJ2-1; D unresolved. The CDR3 contains 15 residues. Trimming removed 7 bases at V and 0 bases at J, with 13 bases between. Germline V gene data show CDR1 as LNHDA and CDR2 as SQIVND (reference sequence). CDR3 DNA sequence: TGTGCCAGTACCCCCTTCGGAAGCTCCTACAATGAGCAGTTCTTC. This sequence encodes CASTPFGSSYNEQFF.

The rearrangement uses TRBV4-1 and TRBJ1-6; D not certain. In germline, CDR1 is MGHRA, CDR2 YSYEKL. The CDR3 spans 14 residues. V was trimmed by 0 bases and J by 15 bases, leaving 15 bases between them. CDR3 in amino acids: CASSQEIRANGLHF. DNA for the CDR3: TGCGCCAGCAGCCAAGAAATTCGGGCAAATGGCCTCCACTTT.

This chain uses TRBV6-1 with TRBJ2-7; D perhaps matches TRBD2 (6 bases). The CDR3 runs 14 residues. Germline loops: CDR1 MNHNS, CDR2 SASEGT. Trimming stripped 4 bases from V and 2 bases from J, with 12 bases between. Here the CDR3 reads CASSGRDFPYEQYF. The CDR3 nucleotides are TGTGCCAGCAGTGGCAGGGACTTCCCCTACGAGCAGTACTTC.

This clone was picked up one time. The V and J genes are TRBV5-1 and TRBJ1-5, with D hard to call. Trimming stripped 4 bases from V and 0 bases from J, with 17 bases between. The CDR3 runs 17 residues. The germline V gene encodes CDR1 SGHRS and CDR2 YFSETQ. CDR3 region: CASSLIPIQYSNQPQHF. In DNA form, the CDR3 reads TGCGCCAGCAGCCTGATCCCGATTCAATATAGCAATCAGCCCCAGCATTTT.

The chain carries TRBV28 and TRBJ2-3, with TRBD2 matching 11 bases. Trimming at V came to 3 bases and at J to 0 bases, leaving 11 bases not matched to a gene. The CDR3 extends over 19 amino acids. Germline V gene sequence: CDR1 MDHEN, CDR2 SYDVKM. This CDR3 is CASSFPTSGGLHSTDTQYF. DNA for the CDR3: TGTGCCAGCAGTTTCCCAACTAGCGGGGGACTACATAGCACAGATACGCAGTATTTT.

Only one count was recorded for this clone. J is TRBJ1-2 and V is TRBV7-2; 8 bases align to TRBD1. The germline CDR1 and CDR2 sequences are SGHTA and FQGNSA. Trimming cost V 1 base and J 4 bases; bases outside gene matches: 8. The CDR3 runs to 16 residues. CDR3 in DNA: TGTGCCAGCAGCTTAGAACTGACAGGGGCCCTCTATGGCTACACCTTC. Its translation: CASSLELTGALYGYTF.

The chain recombines TRBV2 with TRBJ1-5; D is unresolved. CDR1 and CDR2 (germline): SNHLY, FYNNEI. The CDR3 loop spans 14 amino acids. Trimming removed 3 bases at V and 0 bases at J, with 6 bases between. The CDR3 region is CASSERVSNQPQHF. The CDR3 DNA follows: TGTGCCAGCAGTGAGAGGGTTAGCAATCAGCCCCAGCATTTT. Variable domain in full (rest from reference TRBV2 and TRBJ1-5): EPEVTQTPSHQVTQMGQEVILRCVPISNHLYFYWYRQILGQKVEFLVSFYNNEISEKSEIFDDQFSVERPDGSNFTLKIRSTKLEDSAMYFCASSERVSNQPQHFGDGTRLSIL.

V is TRBV7-3 and J is TRBJ2-1, with TRBD2 matching 14 bases. CDR3 length equals 18 residues. Germline values: CDR1 SGHTA, CDR2 FQGTGA. Trimming removed 2 bases from V and 1 base from J; junction bases left unmatched: 4. The CDR3 nucleotides are TGTGCCAGCAGCTTAGGGACTAGCGGGAGTATATCCTACAATGAGCAGTTCTTC. Encoded protein: CASSLGTSGSISYNEQFF.

The rearrangement links TRBV15 to TRBJ2-1, with TRBD1 identical over 11 bases. CDR1 is LNHNV and CDR2 is YYDKDF in the germline V gene (reference sequence). The CDR3 spans 14 residues. V shed 11 bases, J shed 4 bases, and the junction held 7 bases outside the gene matches. The CDR3 loop is CAVSGQGAYNEQFF. CDR3 coding DNA: TGTGCCGTATCAGGACAGGGGGCTTACAATGAGCAGTTCTTC.

V usage is TRBV7-9 and J usage is TRBJ1-2; D not certain. This CDR3 spans 12 amino acids. CDR1 and CDR2 (germline): SEHNR, FQNEAQ (reference sequence). V was clipped by 1 base and J by 4 bases, with 4 bases between them. The CDR3 is CASSLGVYGYTF. CDR3 coding DNA: TGTGCCAGCAGCTTAGGAGTCTATGGCTACACCTTC.

The CDR3 here is CASRLGWAGQYSPLHF. The CDR3 nucleotides are TGTGCCAGCAGACTAGGGTGGGCGGGACAATATTCACCCCTCCACTTT. The rearrangement uses TRBV28 and TRBJ1-6, with a weak D call TRBD1 (6 bases). The CDR3 runs to 16 residues. V lost 6 bases, J lost 8 bases, and 20 bases lay in between. Germline loops: CDR1 MDHEN, CDR2 SYDVKM.

V is TRBV29-1 and J is TRBJ1-2; perhaps TRBD1 as D (6 bases). Trimming took off 6 bases at V and 4 bases at J, with 21 bases between the two ends. This CDR3 has 15 residues. Germline assignment: CDR1 SQVTM and CDR2 ANQGSEA. The CDR3 DNA reads as TGCAGCGTCGACACAATTAACAGGGAGGGCTATGGCTACACCTTC. Protein product: CSVDTINREGYGYTF.

This clone turned up a few times. The chain uses TRBV6-5 and TRBJ2-2; the D is unclear. Trimming took off 7 bases at V and 4 bases at J, with 4 bases between the two ends. This CDR3 contains 11 residues. Germline V gene sequence: CDR1 MNHEY, CDR2 SVGAGI. The CDR3, as DNA: TGTGCCAGCACCTCCACCGGGGAGCTGTTTTTT. This gives the protein CASTSTGELFF.

The V and J genes are TRBV4-2 and TRBJ2-5, with D uncertain. Near its end, the DNA agrees better with TRBJ2-7, so the J call may be wrong. CDR1 and CDR2 from the germline V gene are LGHNA and YNFKEQ. This CDR3 contains 13 residues. The CDR3 region has the DNA TGTGCCAGCAGCCACGGCGAATCCTACGAGCAGTACTTC. This encodes CASSHGESYEQYF.

The chain has TRBV9 and TRBJ2-3; a weak D match, TRBD2 (6 bases). Germline values: CDR1 SGDLS, CDR2 YYNGEE. This CDR3 comprises 14 residues. V gave up 4 bases and J gave up 3 bases, with 12 bases separating them. CDR3 region: CASSPLATTDTQYF. The CDR3 DNA reads TGTGCCAGCAGCCCCCTAGCGACTACAGATACGCAGTATTTT.

This chain connects TRBV28 to TRBJ2-3; perhaps D is TRBD1 or TRBD2 (5 bases each). CDR1 MDHEN and CDR2 SYDVKM come from the germline V gene. With 3 bases removed from V and 1 base from J, the gap between germline ends came to 11 bases. The CDR3 length is 15 residues. CDR3 amino acids: CASSFEGTRTDTQYF. The CDR3 DNA sequence: TGTGCCAGCAGTTTTGAGGGGACCCGCACAGATACGCAGTATTTT.

The gene calls are TRBV19 and TRBJ2-5; 12 bases are a match to TRBD2. Germline V gives CDR1 LNHDA, CDR2 SQIVND (reference sequence). The V and J ends lost 3 bases and 5 bases, in that order; junction bases with no gene match: 10. CDR3 length: 17 amino acids. The CDR3 region has the DNA TGTGCCAGTAGTATTAATCTAGCGGGAGGGGTAGGGGAGACCCAGTACTTC. Protein sequence: CASSINLAGGVGETQYF.

The chain combines TRBV13 with TRBJ2-7; D is ambiguous. V was trimmed by 0 bases and J by 4 bases, leaving 10 bases between them. The CDR3 covers 14 residues. Germline CDR1 PRHDT, CDR2 FYEKMQ (reference sequence). The CDR3 protein is CASSLGLQEYEQYF. The CDR3 DNA reads as TGTGCCAGCAGCTTAGGTCTTCAGGAGTACGAGCAGTACTTC.

This CDR3 reads CASSFGFPGELFF. The DNA of the CDR3 is TGTGCCAGCAGTTTTGGTTTCCCCGGGGAGCTGTTTTTT. The genes are TRBV28 and TRBJ2-2; D is undetermined. The CDR3 spans 13 residues. Germline-derived CDR1 and CDR2 are MDHEN and SYDVKM. V lost 3 bases and J lost 6, with 8 bases in between.

V is TRBV28 and J is TRBJ1-5; a weak D match, TRBD1 (5 bases). The V and J ends lost 6 bases and 2 bases respectively, with 14 bases between them. The CDR3 contains 15 residues. Germline CDR1 MDHEN, CDR2 SYDVKM. CDR3 sequence (DNA): TGTGCCAGCAGATCGGGGGGTGGGGGCAATCAGCCCCAGCATTTT. This gives the protein CASRSGGGGNQPQHF.

This clone has more than one count but fewer than ten. This chain uses TRBV19 with TRBJ1-2, with D possibly TRBD1 on 6 matching bases. Germline V gives CDR1 LNHDA, CDR2 SQIVND (reference sequence). V dropped 1 base and J dropped 4 bases, with 10 bases sitting between them. The CDR3 is 14 amino acids. CDR3 residues: CASSIVYRAYGYTF. CDR3 nucleotide sequence: TGTGCCAGTAGTATAGTCTACAGGGCCTATGGCTACACCTTC.

J is TRBJ2-7 and V is TRBV5-1, with 11 bases fitting TRBD1. This CDR3 is 14 amino acids long. CDR1 SGHRS and CDR2 YFSETQ come from the germline V gene. The ends lost 4 bases at V and 6 bases at J; junction bases unmatched: 6. The CDR3 bases are TGCGCCAGCAGCAGTACCGGGACAGGGGGCGAGCAGTACTTC. Amino acids: CASSSTGTGGEQYF.

The chain couples TRBV19 to TRBJ1-5; TRBD1 matches 7 bases. The CDR3 has 14 residues. Germline lookup yields CDR1 LNHDA and CDR2 SQIVND (reference sequence). V trimming: 6 bases; J trimming: 4 bases; junction bases outside the gene matches: 6. For the CDR3, the DNA is TGTGCCAGTAGCTTAAGGGACAGAAATCAGCCCCAGCATTTT. It codes for CASSLRDRNQPQHF.

The chain employs TRBV30 and TRBJ1-5; D unresolved. The CDR3 is made up of 13 amino acids. CDR1 and CDR2 from the germline V gene are GTSNPN and SVGIG (reference sequence). The V end lost 3 bases, the J end lost 4 bases, and 10 bases lay between the germline ends. CDR3 loop: CAWREDGNQPQHF. As DNA, the CDR3 is TGTGCCTGGAGGGAGGATGGGAATCAGCCCCAGCATTTT.